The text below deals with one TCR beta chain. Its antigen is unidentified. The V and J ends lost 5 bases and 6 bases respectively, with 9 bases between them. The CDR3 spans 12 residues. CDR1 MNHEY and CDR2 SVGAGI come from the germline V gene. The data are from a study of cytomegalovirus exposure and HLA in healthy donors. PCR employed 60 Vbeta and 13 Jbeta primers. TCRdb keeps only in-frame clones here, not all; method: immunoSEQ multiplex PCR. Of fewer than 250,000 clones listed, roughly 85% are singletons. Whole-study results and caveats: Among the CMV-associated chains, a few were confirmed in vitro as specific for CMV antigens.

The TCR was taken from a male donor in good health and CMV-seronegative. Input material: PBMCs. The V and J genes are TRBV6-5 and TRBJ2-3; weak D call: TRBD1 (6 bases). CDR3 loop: CASSTQGDTQYF. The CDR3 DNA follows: TGTGCCAGCAGTACCCAGGGGGATACGCAGTATTTT.